One sample yielded the 25 T cell receptor beta chains listed below, sequenced in a study of blood T cell repertoires in COVID-19. Repertoires were generated with immunoSEQ multiplex PCR, while TCRdb's copy carries only in-frame clones and drops some. The sample lists tens of thousands of clones, nearly 90% seen once, with 4% to 6% in the top ten. Sequencing input: peripheral blood. Receptor source: a man aged 60 to 75 with active COVID-19.

This chain connects TRBV6-5 to TRBJ2-3; 7 bases agree with TRBD1. Trimming took 6 bases from V and 4 from J; bases not matched to a gene: 10. The V gene's germline CDR1 is MNHEY and CDR2 SVGAGI. The CDR3 is made up of 15 amino acids. In DNA form, the CDR3 reads TGTGCCAGCAGGCCACAACAGGGGCCGTCAGATACGCAGTATTTT. Its translation is CASRPQQGPSDTQYF.

CDR3 in amino acids: CASSGTGTLSSYEQYF. CDR3 sequence (DNA): TGTGCCAGCAGCGGTACGGGGACATTGAGCTCCTACGAGCAGTACTTC. The chain has TRBV3-1 (or the pseudogene TRBV3-2) and TRBJ2-7; maybe TRBD1 (6 bases). V dropped 5 bases and J dropped 0 bases, with 17 bases sitting between them. Looked up from germline, CDR1 is LGHDT and CDR2 is YNNKEL (reference sequence). The CDR3 sequence is 16 residues long.

CDR3 in DNA: TGTGCCAGCAGCCAAGATGTGGTTGGAGCTGAGACCCAGTACTTC. It is translated as CASSQDVVGAETQYF. V gene TRBV4-2 combines with J gene TRBJ2-5, with D hard to call. Between the trimmed V and J ends, which lost 0 bases and 5 bases, there was a span of 13 bases. Germline loops: CDR1 LGHNA, CDR2 YNFKEQ. This CDR3 contains 15 residues.

V is TRBV5-6 and J is TRBJ2-2; the match to TRBD1 covers 8 bases. The CDR3 totals 15 residues. The germline V gene encodes CDR1 SGHDT and CDR2 YYEEEE. J was trimmed by 2 bases and V by 5 bases; bases with no gene match: 5. CDR3: CASSEPGGNTGELFF. CDR3 in DNA: TGTGCCAGCAGTGAGCCAGGGGGCAACACCGGGGAGCTGTTTTTT.

This clone appeared a single time. J is TRBJ1-4 and V is TRBV5-1; unclear D gene. Germline V gene data show CDR1 as SGHRS and CDR2 as YFSETQ. CDR3 length equals 13 residues. The V end lost 5 bases, the J end lost 4 bases, and 9 bases lay between the germline ends. The CDR3 nucleotides read TGCGCCAGCAGGGGCAGATTTAATGAAAAACTGTTTTTT. Amino acids: CASRGRFNEKLFF.

The genes are TRBV4-1 and TRBJ1-1; 8 bases are shared with TRBD1. V was clipped by 6 bases and J by 2 bases; unmatched bases: 11. The CDR3 has 16 amino acids. CDR1 MGHRA and CDR2 YSYEKL come from the germline V gene. The CDR3 spells CASSLTTGVFNTEAFF. CDR3 nucleotides: TGCGCCAGCAGTTTGACGACAGGGGTCTTTAACACTGAAGCTTTCTTT.

The gene calls are TRBV2 and TRBJ1-4, with TRBD1 identical over 8 bases. The junction had 4 bases not matched to a gene; V was cut back by 7 bases and J by 6 bases. Per the germline V gene, CDR1 is SNHLY and CDR2 is FYNNEI. The CDR3 covers 13 residues. CDR3 sequence (DNA): TGTGCCAGCAATAGACAGGGGTATGAAAAACTGTTTTTT. This gives the protein CASNRQGYEKLFF. The full variable domain, its missing parts supplied by reference TRBV2 and TRBJ1-4, is EPEVTQTPSHQVTQMGQEVILRCVPISNHLYFYWYRQILGQKVEFLVSFYNNEISEKSEIFDDQFSVERPDGSNFTLKIRSTKLEDSAMYFCASNRQGYEKLFFGSGTQLSVL.

The chain combines TRBV11-2 with TRBJ1-1; D perhaps matches TRBD1 (6 bases). The length of the CDR3 is 13 residues. CDR1 and CDR2 from the germline V gene are SGHAT and FQNNGV. Trimming took off 4 bases at V and 4 bases at J, with 10 bases between the two ends. DNA of the CDR3: TGTGCCAGCAGCTCTAACAGGGCCACTGAAGCTTTCTTT. Protein product: CASSSNRATEAFF.

The chain has TRBV10-3 and TRBJ2-3, with 8 bases fitting TRBD2. In germline, CDR1 is ENHRY, CDR2 SYGVKD. CDR3 length equals 16 residues. V dropped 3 bases and J dropped 7; count of bases not matched to a gene: 12. Written as DNA, the CDR3 is TGTGCCATCAGTGATAGCGGGATGTCTAAGAGGAATACGCAGTATTTT. This codes for CAISDSGMSKRNTQYF.

V usage is TRBV2 and J usage is TRBJ1-4, with 7 bases identical to TRBD1. V lost 5 bases, J lost 0 bases, and 3 bases stayed unmatched. The germline CDR1 and CDR2 sequences are SNHLY and FYNNEI. This CDR3 contains 15 residues. The CDR3 sequence is CASSPGTATNEKLFF. The CDR3 coding sequence is TGTGCCAGCAGTCCCGGGACAGCAACTAATGAAAAACTGTTTTTT.

About this clone: Other DNA variants within this sample encode the same CDR3. The chain carries TRBV9 and TRBJ2-7; 10 nucleotides align to TRBD1. The CDR3 consists of 15 residues. CDR1 is SGDLS, CDR2 YYNGEE, per germline. J was trimmed by 1 base and V by 0 bases; bases with no gene match: 1. As DNA, the CDR3 is TGTGCCAGCAGCGTAGGGACAGGGGGGTCCTACGAGCAGTACTTC. It is translated as CASSVGTGGSYEQYF.

The rearrangement uses TRBV20-1 and TRBJ2-2; 10 bases match TRBD2. CDR3 size: 11 residues. Germline assignment: CDR1 DFQATT and CDR2 SNEGSKA (reference sequence). After removal of 6 bases from V and 14 bases from J, the junction contained 6 bases not matched to a gene. The CDR3 nucleotides read TGCAGTGCAGCGGCTAGCGGGAGCCTGTTTTTT. Its translation is CSAAASGSLFF.

On this clone: At one of its ends the junction is not consistent with the germline gene, which may arise from a read error. The V call is TRBV2, the J call TRBJ2-3; the match to TRBD2 covers 10 bases. From germline, CDR1 is SNHLY and CDR2 FYNNEI. CDR3 size: 14 residues. For the CDR3, the DNA is TGCGCCAGCGGGGGACTAGCGTACACAGATACGCAGTATTTT. It translates to CASGGLAYTDTQYF.

V usage is TRBV4-3 and J usage is TRBJ2-7; TRBD2 matches at 11 bases. V lost 2 bases, J lost 3 bases, and 3 bases stayed unmatched. Germline V lookup: CDR1 LGHNA, CDR2 YSLEER. This CDR3 is built from 15 residues. The CDR3 region is CASSQSGTSGYEQYF. CDR3 DNA sequence: TGCGCCAGCAGCCAATCGGGGACTAGCGGCTACGAGCAGTACTTC.

The J gene is TRBJ2-7, the V gene TRBV28, with a tentative D call TRBD2 (6 bases). V lost 4 bases, J lost 6 bases, and 19 bases lay in between. The CDR3 has 15 amino acids. Germline loops: CDR1 MDHEN, CDR2 SYDVKM. The CDR3 nucleotides are TGTGCCAGCAGTTCCCGGGACTCCCTCCACTCCGAGCAGTACTTC. Its translation is CASSSRDSLHSEQYF.

This clone was detected only once. The chain is built from TRBV4-3 and TRBJ1-4; 12 positions match TRBD1. The length of the CDR3 is 18 residues. Germline loops: CDR1 LGHNA, CDR2 YSLEER. V was clipped by 1 base and J by 7 bases; unmatched bases: 10. The CDR3 region is CASSQAPGQGAGGEKLFF. The CDR3 DNA is TGCGCCAGCAGCCAAGCTCCGGGACAGGGGGCGGGTGGTGAAAAACTGTTTTTT.

V is TRBV19 and J is TRBJ2-3; 8 nucleotides align to TRBD2. V trimming: 1 base; J trimming: 4 bases; junction bases outside the gene matches: 13. This CDR3 region has 18 residues. Looked up from germline, CDR1 is LNHDA and CDR2 is SQIVND (reference sequence). Written as DNA, the CDR3 is TGTGCCAGTAGTATAGCCCCGGGAGGGGCGCGATTGGCAGATACGCAGTATTTT. Translating gives CASSIAPGGARLADTQYF.

The gene calls are TRBV7-3 and TRBJ1-1; D unclear. CDR3 size: 14 residues. V lost 5 bases to trimming and J lost 3 bases, with 13 bases between them. The germline CDR1 and CDR2 sequences are SGHTA and FQGTGA. This CDR3 reads CASSLTSGDTEAFF. The CDR3 region has the DNA TGTGCCAGCAGCCTCACAAGCGGGGACACTGAAGCTTTCTTT.

This chain joins TRBV28 and TRBJ2-7; perhaps TRBD1 as D (5 bases). CDR3 length: 15 residues. V was shortened by 7 bases and J by 1 base, with 17 bases between the two germline ends. Germline V lookup: CDR1 MDHEN, CDR2 SYDVKM. This chain's CDR3 is CASTTTGTVSYEQYF. The CDR3, as DNA: TGTGCCAGCACCACAACAGGAACAGTTTCCTACGAGCAGTACTTC.

This clone appeared once. The rearrangement uses TRBV6-2 or TRBV6-3 and TRBJ1-1; D remains ambiguous. The CDR3 consists of 13 residues. Deletions cut 2 bases from V and 0 bases from J, with 4 bases between. Germline V gives CDR1 MNHEY, CDR2 SVGEGT. CDR3 nucleotide sequence: TGTGCCAGCAGTTACGCGGTGAACACTGAAGCTTTCTTT. It yields the protein CASSYAVNTEAFF.

The gene calls are TRBV5-1 and TRBJ2-3; D remains unclear. Germline-derived CDR1 and CDR2 are SGHRS and YFSETQ. The V and J ends lost 8 bases and 4 bases respectively, with 20 bases between them. This CDR3 has 15 residues. The CDR3 sequence is CASYLTTHRADTQYF. The CDR3 bases are TGCGCCAGTTACCTAACCACACACCGGGCAGATACGCAGTATTTT.

On this clone: This specimen includes other DNA sequences encoding the same CDR3. The rearrangement joins TRBV3-1 (or the pseudogene TRBV3-2) to TRBJ1-5; D is unclear. The CDR3 length is 13 residues. Trimming took 5 bases from V and 4 from J, leaving 9 bases between them. Looked up from germline, CDR1 is LGHDT and CDR2 is YNNKEL (reference sequence). Here the CDR3 reads CASSGGGNQPQHF. CDR3 DNA: TGTGCCAGCAGCGGTGGAGGAAATCAGCCCCAGCATTTT.

This clone has a single count. This chain connects TRBV5-1 to TRBJ1-4; TRBD1 is a possible D gene (5 bases). The germline V and J ends were trimmed by 4 bases and 4 bases, with 8 bases remaining between them. This CDR3 spans 13 amino acids. Looked up from germline, CDR1 is SGHRS and CDR2 is YFSETQ. The CDR3 is CASSMQGNEKLFF. The CDR3 region has the DNA TGCGCCAGCAGCATGCAGGGTAATGAAAAACTGTTTTTT. Combining the CDR3 with reference TRBV5-1 and TRBJ1-4 gives the whole variable domain KAGVTQTPRYLIKTRGQQVTLSCSPISGHRSVSWYQQTPGQGLQFLFEYFSETQRNKGNFPGRFSGRQFSNSRSEMNVSTLELGDSALYLCASSMQGNEKLFFGSGTQLSVL.

The rearrangement joins TRBV6-2 or TRBV6-3 to TRBJ1-1; TRBD1 might be the D (6 bases). Germline V gene data show CDR1 as MNHEY and CDR2 as SVGEGT. The V end was cut by 4 bases, the J end by 4 bases, with 13 bases between. The CDR3 is 14 residues long. The CDR3 loop is CASSLQGGSTEAFF. The CDR3, as DNA: TGTGCCAGCAGTTTACAGGGTGGGTCCACTGAAGCTTTCTTT.

This chain links TRBV11-2 with TRBJ2-3, with 11 positions matching TRBD1. CDR1 is SGHAT, CDR2 FQNNGV, per germline. V dropped 2 bases and J dropped 2; count of bases not matched to a gene: 6. The CDR3 is made up of 17 amino acids. Here the CDR3 reads CASSLWTGGPPTDTQYF. For the CDR3, the DNA is TGTGCCAGCAGCTTATGGACAGGGGGCCCCCCCACAGATACGCAGTATTTT.